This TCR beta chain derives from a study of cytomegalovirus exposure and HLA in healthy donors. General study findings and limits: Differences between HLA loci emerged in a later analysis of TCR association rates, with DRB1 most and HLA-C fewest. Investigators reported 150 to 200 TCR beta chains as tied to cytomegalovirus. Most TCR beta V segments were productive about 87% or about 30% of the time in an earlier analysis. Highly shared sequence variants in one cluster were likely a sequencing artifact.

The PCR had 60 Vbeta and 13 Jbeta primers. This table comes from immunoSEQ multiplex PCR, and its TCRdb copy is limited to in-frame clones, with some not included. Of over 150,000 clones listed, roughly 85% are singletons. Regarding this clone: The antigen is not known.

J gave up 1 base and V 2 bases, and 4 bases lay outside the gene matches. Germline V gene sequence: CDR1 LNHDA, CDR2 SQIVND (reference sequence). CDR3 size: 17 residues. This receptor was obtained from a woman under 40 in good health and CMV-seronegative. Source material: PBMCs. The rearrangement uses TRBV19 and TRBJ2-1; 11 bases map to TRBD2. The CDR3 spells CASSIRVAGGSYNEQFF. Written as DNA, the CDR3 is TGTGCCAGTAGTATACGGGTAGCGGGAGGGTCCTACAATGAGCAGTTCTTC.